This T cell receptor (beta chain) was observed in a study of OX40 agonist ivuxolimab in advanced cancers. Across the whole study: The study gave patients intravenous ivuxolimab at 0.01 to 10 mg/kg every 2 weeks. Allowance was made for prior anti-PD-1, anti-PD-L1 or anti-CTLA-4 therapy, and 35% to 40% had some. Findings and limits, study-wide: Relative to CD4+, CD8+ T cells held more expanded clones on average.

For this clone: Its specificity is unknown.

CDR3 size: 14 residues. Germline CDR1 is SEHNR and CDR2 is FQNEAQ (reference sequence). Trimming cost V 1 base and J 5 bases, with 9 bases left between them. Only in-frame clones appear in the TCRdb table, and some are missing; sequencing was by immunoSEQ multiplex PCR. The data contain more than 75,000 clones, under 95% of them singletons. This sequence joins TRBV7-9 and TRBJ1-5, with D perhaps matching TRBD1 (6 bases). Sequencing used CD4+ or CD8+ T cells sorted from blood, obtained in a trial of the OX40 agonist ivuxolimab. This TCR came from an adult with an advanced solid tumor such as melanoma, head and neck, liver or kidney cancer. For the CDR3, the DNA is TGTGCCAGCAGCTTAGGAGGGGGGGATCAGCCCCAGCATTTT. It encodes CASSLGGGDQPQHF.